These T cell receptor beta chains were read from a single sample in a study of blood T cell repertoires in COVID-19. TCRdb's table, derived via immunoSEQ multiplex PCR, lists solely in-frame clones and lacks some. In the table there are more than 350,000 clones, 80% to 90% of which are singletons. The sequenced sample was PBMCs or T cells enriched from blood (not recorded which). The origin of the receptors is a man aged 18 to 30 who had recovered from COVID-19. Both conserved end residues are part of each CDR3. A D gene is named only where the DNA matches it firmly. Clone size, where shown, is once, few, many, or a class for clones that have expanded.

cdr3_aa	cdr3_nt	clone_size	v_call	j_call	d_call
CASSQARGVSEAFF	TGTGCCAGCAGCCAAGCCAGGGGTGTTTCTGAAGCTTTCTTT	-	TRBV3-1/TRBV3-2	TRBJ1-1	-
CASSSGQDREGLPQYF	TGTGCCAGCAGCTCCGGACAGGACAGGGAAGGATTGCCCCAGTACTTC	-	TRBV7-9	TRBJ2-5	TRBD1
CASSRDRTEQYF	TGTGCCAGCTCACGGGACAGGACCGAGCAGTACTTC	-	TRBV18	TRBJ2-7	TRBD1
CASSLGGPSTDTQYF	TGTGCCAGCAGTTTAGGCGGGCCCAGCACAGATACGCAGTATTTT	-	TRBV28	TRBJ2-3	-
CASSLGGQVNQPQHF	TGTGCCAGCAGTTTAGGGGGACAGGTTAATCAGCCCCAGCATTTT	-	TRBV28	TRBJ1-5	TRBD1
CASSAGTAGELFF	TGTGCCAGCAGCGCGGGGACAGCCGGGGAGCTGTTTTTT	-	TRBV11-3	TRBJ2-2	-
CASSARHLQETQYF	TGCGCCAGCAGCGCCCGACATCTCCAAGAGACCCAGTACTTC	-	TRBV5-1	TRBJ2-5	-
CASSWVAGDLHSYEQYF	TGTGCCAGTAGTTGGGTAGCGGGAGACCTTCACTCCTACGAGCAGTACTTC	-	TRBV19	TRBJ2-7	TRBD2
CASSSRLSGSNEQFF	TGTGCCAGCAGCTCACGCCTTAGCGGGAGCAATGAGCAGTTCTTC	-	TRBV11-2	TRBJ2-1	TRBD2
CASSPPGQGIYGYTF	TGTGCCAGCAGCCCGCCGGGACAGGGTATCTATGGCTACACCTTC	-	TRBV9	TRBJ1-2	TRBD1
CASSSHRELDGYTF	TGTGCCAGCAGCTCCCACAGGGAGTTGGATGGCTACACCTTC	-	TRBV7-9	TRBJ1-2	-
CAWSVYGPDSEQFF	TGTGCCTGGAGTGTATACGGCCCGGACAGTGAGCAGTTCTTC	-	TRBV30	TRBJ2-1	-
CASSTIRGRTSVYEQYF	TGTGCCAGCAGCACCATACGAGGGCGGACTAGCGTTTACGAGCAGTACTTC	once	TRBV11-2	TRBJ2-7	TRBD2